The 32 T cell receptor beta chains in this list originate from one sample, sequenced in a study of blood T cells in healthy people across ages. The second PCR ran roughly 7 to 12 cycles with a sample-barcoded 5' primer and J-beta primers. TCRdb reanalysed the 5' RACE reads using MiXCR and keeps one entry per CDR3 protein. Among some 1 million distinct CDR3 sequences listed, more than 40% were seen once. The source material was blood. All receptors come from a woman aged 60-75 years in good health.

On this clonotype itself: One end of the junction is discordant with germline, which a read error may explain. The CDR3 region is CASSKTSGRGEQYF. The CDR3 bases are TGTGCCAGCAGTAAAACTAGCGGGAGAGGCGAGCAATACTTC. The gene calls are TRBV6-1 and TRBJ2-7, with 11 bases aligning to TRBD2. The CDR3 sequence is 14 residues long. Germline V gene lookup returns CDR1 MNHNS and CDR2 SASEGT.

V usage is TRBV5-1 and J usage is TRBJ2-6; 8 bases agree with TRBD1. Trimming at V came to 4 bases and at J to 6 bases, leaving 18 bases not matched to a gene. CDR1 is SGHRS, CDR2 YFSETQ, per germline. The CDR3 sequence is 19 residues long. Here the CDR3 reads CASSPIGTGGLREANVLTF. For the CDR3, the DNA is TGCGCCAGCAGCCCAATTGGCACAGGGGGTCTCAGAGAGGCCAACGTCCTGACTTTC.

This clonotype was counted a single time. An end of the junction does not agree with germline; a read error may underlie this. In DNA, the CDR3 is TGTGCCAGCAAGGTCGGGAGGGCGGACACCGGGGAGCTATTTTTT. Its protein is CASKVGRADTGELFF. The chain couples TRBV11-2 to TRBJ2-2, with 8 positions matching TRBD2. This CDR3 region has 15 residues. Germline-derived CDR1 and CDR2 are SGHAT and FQNNGV.

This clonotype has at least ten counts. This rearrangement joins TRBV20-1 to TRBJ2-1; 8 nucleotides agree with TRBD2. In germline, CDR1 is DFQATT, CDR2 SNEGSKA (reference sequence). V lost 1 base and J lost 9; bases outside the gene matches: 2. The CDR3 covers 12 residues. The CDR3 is CSARGLAGEQFF. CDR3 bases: TGCAGTGCTAGAGGTCTAGCGGGTGAGCAGTTCTTC.

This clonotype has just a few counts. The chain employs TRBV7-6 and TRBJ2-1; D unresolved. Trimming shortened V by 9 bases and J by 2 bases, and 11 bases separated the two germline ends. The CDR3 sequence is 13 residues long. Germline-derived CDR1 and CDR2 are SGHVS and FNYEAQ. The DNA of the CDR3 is TGTGCCAGTGGGAAGATACCCTACAATGAGCAGTTCTTC. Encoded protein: CASGKIPYNEQFF.

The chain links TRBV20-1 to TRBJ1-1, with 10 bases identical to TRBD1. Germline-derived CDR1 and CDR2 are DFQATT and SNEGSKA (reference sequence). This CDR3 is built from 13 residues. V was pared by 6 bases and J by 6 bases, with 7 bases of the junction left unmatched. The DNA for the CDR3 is TGCAGTGCGTTTCGGACAGGGGGGGCTGAAGCTTTCTTT. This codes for CSAFRTGGAEAFF.

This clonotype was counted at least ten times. The CDR3 coding sequence is TGTGCCAGCAGTCCCCTAAGCACAGATACGCAGTATTTT. Its protein is CASSPLSTDTQYF. The chain is built from TRBV18 and TRBJ2-3; D is unclear. V shed 8 bases and J shed 0 bases, with 9 bases lying between them. CDR3 size: 13 residues. The V gene's germline CDR1 is KGHSH and CDR2 LQKENI.

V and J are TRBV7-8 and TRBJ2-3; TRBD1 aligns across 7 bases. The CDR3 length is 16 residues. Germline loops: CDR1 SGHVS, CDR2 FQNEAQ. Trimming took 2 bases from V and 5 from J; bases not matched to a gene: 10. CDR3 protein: CASSLLAGTEVDTQYF. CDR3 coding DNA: TGTGCCAGCAGCTTACTTGCCGGGACAGAGGTAGATACGCAGTATTTT.

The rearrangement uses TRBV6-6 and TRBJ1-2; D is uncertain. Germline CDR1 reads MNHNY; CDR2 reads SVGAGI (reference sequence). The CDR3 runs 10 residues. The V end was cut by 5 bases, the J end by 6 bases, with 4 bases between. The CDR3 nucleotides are TGTGCCAGCAGTCAGAATGGCTACACCTTC. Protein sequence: CASSQNGYTF.

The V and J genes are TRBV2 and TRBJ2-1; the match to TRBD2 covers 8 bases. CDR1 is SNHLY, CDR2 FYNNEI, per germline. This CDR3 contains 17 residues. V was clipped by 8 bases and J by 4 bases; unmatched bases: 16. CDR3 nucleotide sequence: TGTGCCAGCTCGGTAGGGCCCAGACTAGCGCCGTACAATGAGCAGTTCTTC. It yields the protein CASSVGPRLAPYNEQFF.

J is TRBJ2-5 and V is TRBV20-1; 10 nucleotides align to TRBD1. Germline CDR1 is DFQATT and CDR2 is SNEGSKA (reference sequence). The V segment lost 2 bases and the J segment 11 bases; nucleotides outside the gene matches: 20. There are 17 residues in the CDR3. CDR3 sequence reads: CSARPGQGVPGAYHQYF. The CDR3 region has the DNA TGCAGTGCTAGACCAGGACAGGGGGTACCGGGGGCTTATCATCAGTACTTC.

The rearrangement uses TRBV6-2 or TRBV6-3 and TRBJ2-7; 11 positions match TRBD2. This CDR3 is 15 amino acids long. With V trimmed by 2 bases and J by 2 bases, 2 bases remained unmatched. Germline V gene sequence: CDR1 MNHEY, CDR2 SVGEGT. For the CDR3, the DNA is TGTGCCAGCAGTTACCGGGGACTAGCGGCCTACGAGCAGTACTTC. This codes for CASSYRGLAAYEQYF.

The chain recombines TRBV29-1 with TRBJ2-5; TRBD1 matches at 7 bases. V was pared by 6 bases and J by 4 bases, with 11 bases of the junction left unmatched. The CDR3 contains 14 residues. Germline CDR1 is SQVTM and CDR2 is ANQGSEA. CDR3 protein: CSVAGQGEGETQYF. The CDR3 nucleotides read TGCAGCGTGGCCGGGCAGGGGGAAGGAGAGACCCAGTACTTC.

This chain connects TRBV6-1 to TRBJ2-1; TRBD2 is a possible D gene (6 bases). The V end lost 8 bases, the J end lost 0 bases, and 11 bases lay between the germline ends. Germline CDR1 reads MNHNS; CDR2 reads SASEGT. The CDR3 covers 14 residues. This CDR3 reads CASFGGLSYNEQFF. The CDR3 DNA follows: TGTGCCAGCTTTGGAGGGCTCTCCTACAATGAGCAGTTCTTC.

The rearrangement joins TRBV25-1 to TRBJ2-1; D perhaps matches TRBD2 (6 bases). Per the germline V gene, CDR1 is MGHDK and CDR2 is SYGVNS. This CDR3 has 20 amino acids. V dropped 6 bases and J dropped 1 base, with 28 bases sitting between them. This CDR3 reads CASSRPGGGRARGSYNEQFF. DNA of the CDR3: TGTGCCAGCAGCCGCCCAGGTGGGGGGAGAGCTAGAGGATCCTACAATGAGCAGTTCTTC.

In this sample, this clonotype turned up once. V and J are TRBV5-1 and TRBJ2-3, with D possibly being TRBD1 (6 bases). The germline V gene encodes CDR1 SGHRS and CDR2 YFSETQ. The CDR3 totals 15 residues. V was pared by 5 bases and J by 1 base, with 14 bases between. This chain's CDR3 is CASRTDSPGTDTQYF. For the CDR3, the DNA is TGCGCCAGCAGAACGGACAGCCCCGGCACAGATACGCAGTATTTT.

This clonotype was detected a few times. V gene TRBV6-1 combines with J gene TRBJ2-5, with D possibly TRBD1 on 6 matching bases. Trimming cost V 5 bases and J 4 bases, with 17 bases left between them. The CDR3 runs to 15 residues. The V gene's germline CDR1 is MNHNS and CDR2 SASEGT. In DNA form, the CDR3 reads TGTGCCAGCAGTCAATTGAAGACAGGTCCAGAGACCCAGTACTTC. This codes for CASSQLKTGPETQYF.

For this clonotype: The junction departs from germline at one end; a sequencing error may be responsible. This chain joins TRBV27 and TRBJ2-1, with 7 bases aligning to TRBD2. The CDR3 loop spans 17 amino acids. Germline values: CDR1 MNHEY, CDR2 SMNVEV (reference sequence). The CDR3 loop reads CAGSPLGRAGEDGEQFF. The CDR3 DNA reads TGTGCCGGCAGCCCGTTGGGCAGGGCGGGAGAGGATGGGGAGCAGTTCTTC.

CDR3: CASSFQGVMGNEQYF. DNA of the CDR3: TGCGCCAGCAGCTTTCAGGGGGTAATGGGCAATGAGCAGTACTTC. The rearrangement links TRBV5-1 to TRBJ2-5; the match to TRBD1 covers 7 bases. Germline V gene data show CDR1 as SGHRS and CDR2 as YFSETQ. CDR3 length: 15 residues. Losses at the gene ends were 2 bases for V and 11 bases for J; bases not matched to a gene: 15.

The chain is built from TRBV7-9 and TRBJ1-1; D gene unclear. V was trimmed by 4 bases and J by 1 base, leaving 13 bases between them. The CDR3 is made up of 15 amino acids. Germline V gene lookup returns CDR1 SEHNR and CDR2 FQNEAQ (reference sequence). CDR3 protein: CASSSTGQPNTEAFF. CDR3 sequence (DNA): TGTGCCAGCAGCTCTACCGGGCAACCGAACACTGAAGCTTTCTTT.

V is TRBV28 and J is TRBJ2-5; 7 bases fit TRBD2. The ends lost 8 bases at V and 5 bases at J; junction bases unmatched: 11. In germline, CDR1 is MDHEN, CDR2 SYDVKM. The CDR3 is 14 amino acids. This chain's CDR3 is CASGPGLVLETQYF. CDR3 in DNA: TGTGCCAGCGGCCCTGGACTAGTACTGGAGACCCAGTACTTC.

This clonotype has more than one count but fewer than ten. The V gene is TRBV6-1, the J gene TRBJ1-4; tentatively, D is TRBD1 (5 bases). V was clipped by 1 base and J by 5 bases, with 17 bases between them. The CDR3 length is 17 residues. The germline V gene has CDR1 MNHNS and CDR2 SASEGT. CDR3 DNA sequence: TGTGCCAGCAGTGAAGGGCCCGGGGAGGGGCGCAATGAAAAACTGTTTTTT. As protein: CASSEGPGEGRNEKLFF.

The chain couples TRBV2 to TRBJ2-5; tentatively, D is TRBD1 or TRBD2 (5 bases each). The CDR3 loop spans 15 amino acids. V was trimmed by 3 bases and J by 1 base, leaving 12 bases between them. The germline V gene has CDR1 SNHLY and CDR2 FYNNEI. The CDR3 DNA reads TGTGCCAGCAGTGACTTGCCCGGGGCCCAAGAGACCCAGTACTTC. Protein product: CASSDLPGAQETQYF.

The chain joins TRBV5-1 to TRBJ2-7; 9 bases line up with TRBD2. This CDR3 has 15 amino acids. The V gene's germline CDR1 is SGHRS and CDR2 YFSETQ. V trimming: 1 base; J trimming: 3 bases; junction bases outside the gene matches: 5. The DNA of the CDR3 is TGCGCCAGCAGCTTGTATGATAGCGGGAGCTACGAGCAGTACTTC. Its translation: CASSLYDSGSYEQYF. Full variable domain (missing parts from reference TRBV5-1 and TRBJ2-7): KAGVTQTPRYLIKTRGQQVTLSCSPISGHRSVSWYQQTPGQGLQFLFEYFSETQRNKGNFPGRFSGRQFSNSRSEMNVSTLELGDSALYLCASSLYDSGSYEQYFGPGTRLTVT.

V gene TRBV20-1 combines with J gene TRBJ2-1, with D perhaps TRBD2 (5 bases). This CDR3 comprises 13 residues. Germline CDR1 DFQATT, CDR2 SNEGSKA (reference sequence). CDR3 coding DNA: TGCGGACTGCGGTTTAGCTCCTACAATGAGCAGTTCTTC. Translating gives CGLRFSSYNEQFF.

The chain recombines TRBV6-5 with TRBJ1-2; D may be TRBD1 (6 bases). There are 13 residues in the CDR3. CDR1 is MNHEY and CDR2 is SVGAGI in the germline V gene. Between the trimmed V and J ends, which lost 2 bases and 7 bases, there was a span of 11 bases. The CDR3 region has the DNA TGTGCCAGCAGTTACGGGGGGGCTGGTGGCTACACCTTC. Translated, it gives CASSYGGAGGYTF.

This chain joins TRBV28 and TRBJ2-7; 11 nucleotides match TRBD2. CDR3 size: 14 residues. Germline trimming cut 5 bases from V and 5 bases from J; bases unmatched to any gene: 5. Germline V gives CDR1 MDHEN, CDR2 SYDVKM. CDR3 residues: CASSLSGRDDEQYF. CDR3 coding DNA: TGTGCCAGCAGTCTTAGCGGGAGGGACGACGAGCAGTACTTC. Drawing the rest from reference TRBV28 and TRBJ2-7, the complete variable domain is DVKVTQSSRYLVKRTGEKVFLECVQDMDHENMFWYRQDPGLGLRLIYFSYDVKMKEKGDIPEGYSVSREKKERFSLILESASTNQTSMYLCASSLSGRDDEQYFGPGTRLTVT.

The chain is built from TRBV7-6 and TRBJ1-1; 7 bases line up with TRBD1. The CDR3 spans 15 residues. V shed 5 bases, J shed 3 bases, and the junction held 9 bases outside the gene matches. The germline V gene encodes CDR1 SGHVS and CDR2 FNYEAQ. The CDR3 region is CASSTTEGAHTEAFF. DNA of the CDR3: TGTGCCAGCAGCACTACCGAGGGGGCTCACACTGAAGCTTTCTTT.

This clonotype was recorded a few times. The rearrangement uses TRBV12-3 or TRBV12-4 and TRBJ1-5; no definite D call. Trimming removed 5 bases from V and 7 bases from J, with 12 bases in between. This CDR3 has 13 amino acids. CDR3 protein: CASSGTEGQPQHF. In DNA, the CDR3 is TGTGCCAGCAGTGGCACAGAAGGGCAGCCCCAGCATTTT.

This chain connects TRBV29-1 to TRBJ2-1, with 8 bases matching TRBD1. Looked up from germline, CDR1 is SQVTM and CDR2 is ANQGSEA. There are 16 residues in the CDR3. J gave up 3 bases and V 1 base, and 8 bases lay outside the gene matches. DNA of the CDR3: TGCAGCGTTGAAGCCTGGGCAGGGGGCGTCTACAATGAGCAGTTCTTC. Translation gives CSVEAWAGGVYNEQFF.

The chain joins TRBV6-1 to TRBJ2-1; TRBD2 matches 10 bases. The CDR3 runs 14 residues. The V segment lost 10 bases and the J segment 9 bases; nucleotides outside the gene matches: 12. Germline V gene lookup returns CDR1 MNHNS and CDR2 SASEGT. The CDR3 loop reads CATRKLAGGGEQFF. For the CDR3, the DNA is TGTGCCACCCGAAAGTTAGCGGGAGGCGGTGAGCAGTTCTTC.

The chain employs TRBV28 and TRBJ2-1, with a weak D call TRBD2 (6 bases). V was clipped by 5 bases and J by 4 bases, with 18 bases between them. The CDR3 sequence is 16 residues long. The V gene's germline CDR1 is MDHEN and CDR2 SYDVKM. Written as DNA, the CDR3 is TGTGCCAGCAGTCCGCGGGGCAGGAGCTTTTACAATGAGCAGTTCTTC. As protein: CASSPRGRSFYNEQFF.